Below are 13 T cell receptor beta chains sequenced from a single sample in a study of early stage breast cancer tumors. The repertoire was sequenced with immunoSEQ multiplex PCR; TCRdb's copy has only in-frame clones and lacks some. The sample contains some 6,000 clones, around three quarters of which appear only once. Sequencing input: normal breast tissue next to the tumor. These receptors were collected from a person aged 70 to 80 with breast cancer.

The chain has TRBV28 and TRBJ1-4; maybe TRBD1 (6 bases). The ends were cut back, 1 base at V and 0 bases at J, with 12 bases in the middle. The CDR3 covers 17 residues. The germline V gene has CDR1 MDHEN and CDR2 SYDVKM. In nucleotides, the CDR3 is TGTGCCAGCAGTTTATTCCCAGGGGCCTCAACTAATGAAAAACTGTTTTTT. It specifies CASSLFPGASTNEKLFF.

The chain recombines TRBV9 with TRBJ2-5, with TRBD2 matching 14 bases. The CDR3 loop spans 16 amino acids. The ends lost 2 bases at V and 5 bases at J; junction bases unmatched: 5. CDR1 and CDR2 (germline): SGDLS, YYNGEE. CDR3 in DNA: TGTGCCAGCAGCGTCCGACTAGCGGGAGGGCTTGAGACCCAGTACTTC. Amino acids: CASSVRLAGGLETQYF. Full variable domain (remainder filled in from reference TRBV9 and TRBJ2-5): DSGVTQTPKHLITATGQRVTLRCSPRSGDLSVYWYQQSLDQGLQFLIQYYNGEERAKGNILERFSAQQFPDLHSELNLSSLELGDSALYFCASSVRLAGGLETQYFGPGTRLLVL.

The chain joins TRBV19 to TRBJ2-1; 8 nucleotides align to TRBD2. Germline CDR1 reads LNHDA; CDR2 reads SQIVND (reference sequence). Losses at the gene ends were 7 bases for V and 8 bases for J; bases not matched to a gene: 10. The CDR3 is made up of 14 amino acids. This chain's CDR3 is CASIPSGSIYEQFF. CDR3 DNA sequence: TGTGCCAGTATACCAAGCGGGAGTATATATGAGCAGTTCTTC.

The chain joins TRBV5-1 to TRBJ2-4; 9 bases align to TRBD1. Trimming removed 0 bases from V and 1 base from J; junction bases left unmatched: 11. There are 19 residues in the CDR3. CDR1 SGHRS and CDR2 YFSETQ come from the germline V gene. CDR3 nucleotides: TGCGCCAGCAGCTTGGTCGGACAGGGGATGAGCGGGGCCAAAAACATTCAGTACTTC. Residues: CASSLVGQGMSGAKNIQYF.

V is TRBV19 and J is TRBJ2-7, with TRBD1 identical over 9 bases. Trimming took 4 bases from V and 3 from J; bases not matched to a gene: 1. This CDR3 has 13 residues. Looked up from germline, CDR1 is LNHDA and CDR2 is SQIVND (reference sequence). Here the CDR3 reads CASSTTGGYEQYF. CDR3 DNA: TGTGCCAGTAGTACGACAGGGGGCTACGAGCAGTACTTC. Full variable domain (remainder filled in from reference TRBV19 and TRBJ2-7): DGGITQSPKYLFRKEGQNVTLSCEQNLNHDAMYWYRQDPGQGLRLIYYSQIVNDFQKGDIAEGYSVSREKKESFPLTVTSAQKNPTAFYLCASSTTGGYEQYFGPGTRLTVT.

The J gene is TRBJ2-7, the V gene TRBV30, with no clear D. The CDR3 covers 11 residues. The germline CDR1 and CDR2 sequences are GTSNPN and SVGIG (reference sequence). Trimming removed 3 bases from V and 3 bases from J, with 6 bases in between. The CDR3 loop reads CAWRQNYEQYF. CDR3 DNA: TGTGCCTGGAGACAGAACTACGAGCAGTACTTC.

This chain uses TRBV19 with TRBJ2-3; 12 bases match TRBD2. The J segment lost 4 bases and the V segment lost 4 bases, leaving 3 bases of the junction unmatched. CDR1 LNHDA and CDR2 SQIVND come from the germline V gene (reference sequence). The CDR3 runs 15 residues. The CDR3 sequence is CASSTPSGGADTQYF. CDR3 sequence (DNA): TGTGCCAGTAGTACGCCTAGCGGGGGGGCAGATACGCAGTATTTT.

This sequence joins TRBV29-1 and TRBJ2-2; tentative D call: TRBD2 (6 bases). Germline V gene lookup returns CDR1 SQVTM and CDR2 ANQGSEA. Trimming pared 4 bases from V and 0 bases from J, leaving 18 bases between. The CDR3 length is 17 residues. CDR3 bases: TGCAGCGTTGCCGTTAGGGGAGCGGGTCCGAACACCGGGGAGCTGTTTTTT. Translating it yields CSVAVRGAGPNTGELFF.

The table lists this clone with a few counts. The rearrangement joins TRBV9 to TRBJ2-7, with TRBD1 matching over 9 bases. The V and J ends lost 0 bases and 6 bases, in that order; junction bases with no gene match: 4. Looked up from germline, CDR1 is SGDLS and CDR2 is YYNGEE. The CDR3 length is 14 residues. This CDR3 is CASSVGDRVTEQYF. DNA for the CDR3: TGTGCCAGCAGCGTAGGGGACAGGGTAACCGAGCAGTACTTC. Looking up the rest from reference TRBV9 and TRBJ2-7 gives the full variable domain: DSGVTQTPKHLITATGQRVTLRCSPRSGDLSVYWYQQSLDQGLQFLIQYYNGEERAKGNILERFSAQQFPDLHSELNLSSLELGDSALYFCASSVGDRVTEQYFGPGTRLTVT.

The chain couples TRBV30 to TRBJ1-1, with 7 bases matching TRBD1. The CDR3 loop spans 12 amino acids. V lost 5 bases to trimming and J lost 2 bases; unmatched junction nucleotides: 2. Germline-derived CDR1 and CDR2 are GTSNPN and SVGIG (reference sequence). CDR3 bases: TGTGCCTGGGACAGGGACAACACTGAAGCTTTCTTT. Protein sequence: CAWDRDNTEAFF.

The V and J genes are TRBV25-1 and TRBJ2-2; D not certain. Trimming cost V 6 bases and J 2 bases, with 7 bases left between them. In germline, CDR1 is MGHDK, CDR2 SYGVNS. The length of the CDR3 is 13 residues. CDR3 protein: CASREPNTGELFF. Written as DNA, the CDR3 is TGTGCCAGCAGGGAACCTAACACCGGGGAGCTGTTTTTT.

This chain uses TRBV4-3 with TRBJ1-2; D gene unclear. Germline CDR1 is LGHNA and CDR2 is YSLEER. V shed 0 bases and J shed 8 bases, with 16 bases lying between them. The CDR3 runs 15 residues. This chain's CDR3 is CASSQDVAGTTGYTF. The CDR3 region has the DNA TGCGCCAGCAGCCAAGATGTAGCGGGTACGACCGGCTACACCTTC.

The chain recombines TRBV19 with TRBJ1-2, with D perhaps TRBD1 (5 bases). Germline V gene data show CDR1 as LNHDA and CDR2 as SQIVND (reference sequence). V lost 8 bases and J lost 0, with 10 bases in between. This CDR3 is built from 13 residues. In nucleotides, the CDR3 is TGTGCCAGTGAACGGGACTCTAACTATGGCTACACCTTC. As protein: CASERDSNYGYTF.